Sequencing of this T cell receptor (beta chain) was carried out in a study of blood T cell repertoires in COVID-19. Using immunoSEQ multiplex PCR, the repertoire was profiled, and TCRdb retains in-frame clones only, with some absent. The sample has some 300,000 clones, 90% seen once. Between the trimmed V and J ends, which lost 4 bases and 8 bases, there was a span of 15 bases. The CDR3 spans 13 residues. Per the germline V gene, CDR1 is SGHDT and CDR2 is YYEEEE. The specimen was PBMCs or T cells enriched from blood (not recorded which). This sequence joins TRBV5-6 and TRBJ1-2, with D possibly matching TRBD1 (6 bases). This TCR was sampled from a woman aged 30 to 39 who had been exposed to COVID-19. The CDR3 coding sequence is TGTGCCAGCAGCCGCCGCAACAGGGACGGCTACACCTTC. Residues: CASSRRNRDGYTF.